One and the same sample provided the 17 T cell receptor beta chains below, sequenced in a study of blood T cell repertoires in COVID-19. Repertoires were generated with immunoSEQ multiplex PCR, while TCRdb's copy carries only in-frame clones and drops some. Of about 33,000 clones listed, approximately 85% were seen once; the top ten hold about 7.1%. Material: peripheral blood. All receptors derive from a man in his sixties with active COVID-19.

The rearrangement uses TRBV7-6 and TRBJ2-1; D is perhaps TRBD2 (5 bases). In germline, CDR1 is SGHVS, CDR2 FNYEAQ. V was clipped by 1 base and J by 8 bases, with 18 bases between them. This CDR3 has 16 residues. CDR3 DNA sequence: TGTGCCAGCAGCTTAGGAGGGAGCAGTAGTTCCGATGAGCAGTTCTTC. It yields the protein CASSLGGSSSSDEQFF.

The chain has TRBV28 and TRBJ1-3, with D perhaps matching TRBD1 (6 bases). Germline V gene data show CDR1 as MDHEN and CDR2 as SYDVKM. The CDR3 length is 16 residues. V was trimmed by 7 bases and J by 0 bases, leaving 16 bases between them. The CDR3 loop is CASIALGASSGNTIYF. The CDR3 nucleotides read TGTGCCAGCATAGCCTTGGGGGCTAGCTCTGGAAACACCATATATTTT.

In its sample, this clone ranks as medium-sized. The CDR3 DNA reads TGTGCCAGCAGCTTGCGCTCCAGGGGCGTCTCTGGAAACACCATATATTTT. Its protein product is CASSLRSRGVSGNTIYF. The genes are TRBV13 and TRBJ1-3; possible D gene TRBD1, 6 bases. The germline CDR1 and CDR2 sequences are PRHDT and FYEKMQ (reference sequence). This CDR3 contains 17 residues. Trimming shortened V by 3 bases and J by 0 bases, and 15 bases separated the two germline ends.

This chain uses TRBV25-1 with TRBJ2-7; 8 bases line up with TRBD2. This CDR3 has 13 amino acids. Germline V gives CDR1 MGHDK, CDR2 SYGVNS. Germline trimming cut 4 bases from V and 6 bases from J; bases unmatched to any gene: 5. CDR3 region: CASSVAGPFEQYF. DNA of the CDR3: TGTGCCAGCAGTGTAGCGGGACCCTTCGAGCAGTACTTC.

This chain connects TRBV5-1 to TRBJ1-5; 7 bases line up with TRBD1. The CDR3 is made up of 15 amino acids. Germline-derived CDR1 and CDR2 are SGHRS and YFSETQ. Germline trimming cut 4 bases from V and 2 bases from J; bases unmatched to any gene: 6. CDR3 region: CASSPGQDRNQPQHF. Here the CDR3 DNA reads TGCGCCAGCAGCCCCGGACAGGACCGCAATCAGCCCCAGCATTTT. Drawing the rest from reference TRBV5-1 and TRBJ1-5, the complete variable domain is KAGVTQTPRYLIKTRGQQVTLSCSPISGHRSVSWYQQTPGQGLQFLFEYFSETQRNKGNFPGRFSGRQFSNSRSEMNVSTLELGDSALYLCASSPGQDRNQPQHFGDGTRLSIL.

This chain joins TRBV28 and TRBJ1-2; 8 bases are a match to TRBD1. Germline CDR1 and CDR2: MDHEN and SYDVKM. CDR3 size: 14 residues. Trimming took 3 bases from V and 8 from J; bases not matched to a gene: 8. The CDR3 loop reads CASSFRSDRDGYTF. CDR3 DNA: TGTGCCAGCAGTTTCCGCTCGGACAGGGACGGCTACACCTTC.

The chain employs TRBV9 and TRBJ2-7, with D possibly TRBD1 on 5 matching bases. V shed 3 bases and J shed 4 bases, with 11 bases lying between them. The CDR3 sequence is 13 residues long. In germline, CDR1 is SGDLS, CDR2 YYNGEE. The CDR3 DNA reads as TGTGCCAGCAGCGGACCCACAGGTTACGAGCAGTACTTC. Its translation is CASSGPTGYEQYF. Looking up the rest from reference TRBV9 and TRBJ2-7 gives the full variable domain: DSGVTQTPKHLITATGQRVTLRCSPRSGDLSVYWYQQSLDQGLQFLIQYYNGEERAKGNILERFSAQQFPDLHSELNLSSLELGDSALYFCASSGPTGYEQYFGPGTRLTVT.

The chain is built from TRBV19 and TRBJ2-3; a weak D match, TRBD2 (6 bases). The germline CDR1 and CDR2 sequences are LNHDA and SQIVND (reference sequence). The CDR3 consists of 15 residues. Trimming took 6 bases from V and 2 from J, leaving 15 bases between them. The CDR3: CASSTTRAFTDTQYF. CDR3 sequence (DNA): TGTGCCAGTAGCACGACTAGGGCTTTCACAGATACGCAGTATTTT.

The rearrangement uses TRBV5-1 and TRBJ2-1, with D unclear. Trimming took off 3 bases at V and 8 bases at J, with 12 bases between the two ends. This CDR3 is built from 13 residues. Per the germline V gene, CDR1 is SGHRS and CDR2 is YFSETQ. Written as DNA, the CDR3 is TGCGCCAGCAGCTCCGTAATTTCGGATGAGCAGTTCTTC. Translation gives CASSSVISDEQFF.

The chain's CDR3 is CATAQRQGEQFF. The CDR3 DNA reads as TGTGCCACCGCCCAGAGACAGGGTGAGCAGTTCTTC. The chain joins TRBV24-1 to TRBJ2-1; 7 positions agree with TRBD1. V gave up 9 bases and J gave up 9 bases; unmatched junction bases: 7. Germline V gives CDR1 KGHDR, CDR2 SFDVKD. The length of the CDR3 is 12 residues.

J is TRBJ2-7 and V is TRBV28; D is unclear. Trimming removed 6 bases from V and 7 bases from J, with 22 bases in between. The CDR3 is 15 residues long. Per the germline V gene, CDR1 is MDHEN and CDR2 is SYDVKM. CDR3 nucleotide sequence: TGTGCCAGCAGAGGTTCGAGAGGAGTAACGGAGGAGCAGTACTTC. Translating it yields CASRGSRGVTEEQYF.

This rearrangement joins TRBV7-2 to TRBJ2-7, with D perhaps matching TRBD2 (5 bases). The CDR3 covers 15 residues. CDR1 SGHTA and CDR2 FQGNSA come from the germline V gene. Trimming pared 1 base from V and 9 bases from J, leaving 19 bases between. In DNA form, the CDR3 reads TGTGCCAGCAGCTTAGGGTCAGCGGCATCTACGCGGCAGTACTTC. This translates into CASSLGSAASTRQYF. Based on the CDR3 plus reference TRBV7-2 and TRBJ2-7, the full variable domain is GAGVSQSPSNKVTEKGKDVELRCDPISGHTALYWYRQSLGQGLEFLIYFQGNSAPDKSGLPSDRFSAERTGGSVSTLTIQRTQQEDSAVYLCASSLGSAASTRQYFGPGTRLTVT.

The V and J genes are TRBV6-6 and TRBJ2-5, with unresolved D. Per the germline V gene, CDR1 is MNHNY and CDR2 is SVGAGI (reference sequence). This CDR3 is 15 amino acids long. V dropped 0 bases and J dropped 8 bases, with 16 bases sitting between them. This CDR3 reads CASSYSERLRGTQYF. The CDR3 DNA reads as TGTGCCAGCAGTTACTCTGAGCGCCTGCGTGGAACCCAGTACTTC.

The rearrangement uses TRBV28 and TRBJ1-2, with a weak D call TRBD1 (6 bases). Germline V gives CDR1 MDHEN, CDR2 SYDVKM. Trimming pared 3 bases from V and 0 bases from J, leaving 14 bases between. The CDR3 has 16 residues. The CDR3 spells CASSLYDRIANYGYTF. The CDR3, as DNA: TGTGCCAGCAGTTTGTACGACAGGATCGCTAACTATGGCTACACCTTC.

The chain is built from TRBV11-3 and TRBJ2-1, with 8 positions matching TRBD2. The CDR3 has 14 amino acids. V shed 7 bases and J 4 bases; nucleotides not matched to a gene: 6. The germline V gene encodes CDR1 SGHNT and CDR2 YENEEA. CDR3 nucleotides: TGTGCCAGCAAGGATAGCGGGGATTACAATGAGCAGTTCTTC. Encoded protein: CASKDSGDYNEQFF. Using reference TRBV11-3 and TRBJ2-1 for the parts outside the CDR3, the full variable domain is EAGVVQSPRYKIIEKKQPVAFWCNPISGHNTLYWYLQNLGQGPELLIRYENEEAVDDSQLPKDRFSAERLKGVDSTLKIQPAELGDSAVYLCASKDSGDYNEQFFGPGTRLTVL.

The chain recombines TRBV5-4 with TRBJ2-7; 13 bases are shared with TRBD2. Trimming cost V 0 bases and J 6 bases; bases outside gene matches: 9. Germline CDR1 reads SGHNT; CDR2 reads YYREEE (reference sequence). The CDR3 has 17 residues. The CDR3 loop is CASSLGTSGRKVSEQYF. The CDR3 DNA reads as TGTGCCAGCAGCTTGGGGACTAGCGGGAGAAAAGTTTCCGAGCAGTACTTC.

The V call is TRBV18, the J call TRBJ2-1, with TRBD2 matching over 10 bases. Trimming cost V 4 bases and J 6 bases; bases outside gene matches: 9. The germline CDR1 and CDR2 sequences are KGHSH and LQKENI. The CDR3 extends over 16 amino acids. This CDR3 is CASSLPTSGFSNEQFF. CDR3 nucleotide sequence: TGTGCCAGCTCACTCCCGACTAGCGGGTTTAGCAATGAGCAGTTCTTC.